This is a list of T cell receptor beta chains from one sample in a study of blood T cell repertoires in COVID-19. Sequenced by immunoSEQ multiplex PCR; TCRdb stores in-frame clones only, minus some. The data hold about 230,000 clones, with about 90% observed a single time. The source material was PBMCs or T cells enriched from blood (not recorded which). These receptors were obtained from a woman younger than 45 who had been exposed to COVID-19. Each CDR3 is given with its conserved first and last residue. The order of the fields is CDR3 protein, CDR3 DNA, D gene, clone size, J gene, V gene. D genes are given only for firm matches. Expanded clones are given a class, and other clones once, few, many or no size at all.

CDR3aa: CASSLKRDTEAFF; CDR3nt: TGTGCCAGCTCACTGAAACGCGACACTGAAGCTTTCTTT; d_gene: .; abundance: .; j_gene: TRBJ1-1; v_gene: TRBV18
CDR3aa: CASGLGQNTEAFF; CDR3nt: TGTGCTAGTGGTTTGGGACAGAACACTGAAGCTTTCTTT; d_gene: .; abundance: .; j_gene: TRBJ1-1; v_gene: TRBV12-5
CDR3aa: CSATFYTGANVLTF; CDR3nt: TGCAGCGCCACGTTCTATACTGGGGCCAACGTCCTGACTTTC; d_gene: .; abundance: .; j_gene: TRBJ2-6; v_gene: TRBV29-1
CDR3aa: CASSIRQGYGTEAFF; CDR3nt: TGTGCCAGCAGCATCAGACAGGGTTATGGGACTGAAGCTTTCTTT; d_gene: TRBD1; abundance: .; j_gene: TRBJ1-1; v_gene: TRBV11-2
CDR3aa: CASSLDPQGTYNEQFF; CDR3nt: TGTGCCAGCAGCCTGGACCCACAGGGGACCTACAATGAGCAGTTCTTC; d_gene: TRBD1; abundance: .; j_gene: TRBJ2-1; v_gene: TRBV5-4
CDR3aa: CASSAYRGGGYEQYF; CDR3nt: TGTGCCAGCAGTGCCTACAGGGGGGGAGGCTACGAGCAGTACTTC; d_gene: .; abundance: .; j_gene: TRBJ2-7; v_gene: TRBV2
CDR3aa: CASIILAGSYNEQFF; CDR3nt: TGTGCCAGCATCATACTCGCGGGGTCTTACAATGAGCAGTTCTTC; d_gene: .; abundance: .; j_gene: TRBJ2-1; v_gene: TRBV2
CDR3aa: CASSHQGIGAFF; CDR3nt: TGCGCCAGCAGCCATCAGGGAATAGGGGCTTTCTTT; d_gene: .; abundance: once; j_gene: TRBJ1-1; v_gene: TRBV4-1
CDR3aa: CAWSVNPRTSGGYTF; CDR3nt: TGTGCCTGGAGTGTAAATCCCCGGACCTCGGGGGGCTACACCTTC; d_gene: .; abundance: .; j_gene: TRBJ1-2; v_gene: TRBV30
CDR3aa: CASSLFTGAGNEKLFF; CDR3nt: TGTGCCAGCAGCCTCTTCACAGGGGCGGGTAATGAAAAACTGTTTTTT; d_gene: TRBD1; abundance: .; j_gene: TRBJ1-4; v_gene: TRBV5-6
CDR3aa: CASSVGQNSYEQYF; CDR3nt: TGTGCCAGCAGTGTGGGACAAAACTCCTACGAGCAGTACTTC; d_gene: .; abundance: .; j_gene: TRBJ2-7; v_gene: TRBV25-1
CDR3aa: CASSLAGPSYNSPLHF; CDR3nt: TGCGCCAGCAGCTTGGCTGGGCCCTCCTATAATTCACCCCTCCACTTT; d_gene: .; abundance: few; j_gene: TRBJ1-6; v_gene: TRBV5-1
CDR3aa: CASSLDEGYNEQFF; CDR3nt: TGTGCCAGCAGTTTAGATGAGGGCTACAATGAGCAGTTCTTC; d_gene: .; abundance: .; j_gene: TRBJ2-1; v_gene: TRBV28
CDR3aa: CASGALGQGTGELFF; CDR3nt: TGTGCTAGTGGTGCCCTCGGACAGGGCACCGGGGAGCTGTTTTTT; d_gene: TRBD1; abundance: .; j_gene: TRBJ2-2; v_gene: TRBV12-5
CDR3aa: CASSSSTATNEKLFF; CDR3nt: TGTGCCAGCAGTTCATCGACAGCAACTAATGAAAAACTGTTTTTT; d_gene: .; abundance: .; j_gene: TRBJ1-4; v_gene: TRBV27
CDR3aa: CASSQDTGQGIPKLFF; CDR3nt: TGCGCCAGCAGCCAAGATACGGGACAGGGGATTCCAAAACTGTTTTTT; d_gene: TRBD1; abundance: .; j_gene: TRBJ1-4; v_gene: TRBV4-1
CDR3aa: CATSVGPYNEQFF; CDR3nt: TGTGCCACCAGTGTGGGGCCGTACAATGAGCAGTTCTTC; d_gene: .; abundance: .; j_gene: TRBJ2-1; v_gene: TRBV24-1
CDR3aa: CASSWAGSTDTQYF; CDR3nt: TGTGCCAGCAGTTGGGCGGGGAGCACAGATACGCAGTATTTT; d_gene: .; abundance: .; j_gene: TRBJ2-3; v_gene: TRBV6-5
CDR3aa: CASSLGEAWGPQHF; CDR3nt: TGTGCCAGCAGTTTAGGGGAGGCCTGGGGGCCCCAGCATTTT; d_gene: .; abundance: .; j_gene: TRBJ1-5; v_gene: TRBV27
CDR3aa: CASGTGVHEQYF; CDR3nt: TGTGCCAGCGGGACGGGAGTCCACGAGCAGTACTTC; d_gene: .; abundance: .; j_gene: TRBJ2-7; v_gene: TRBV6-5
CDR3aa: CATSFFQGPNEQYF; CDR3nt: TGTGCCACCAGCTTCTTCCAGGGTCCCAACGAGCAGTACTTC; d_gene: .; abundance: .; j_gene: TRBJ2-7; v_gene: TRBV15
CDR3aa: CASSLSREQYF; CDR3nt: TGTGCCAGCAGTTTATCCCGGGAGCAGTACTTC; d_gene: .; abundance: .; j_gene: TRBJ2-7; v_gene: TRBV12-3/TRBV12-4
CDR3aa: CASSFGTGGNTIYF; CDR3nt: TGTGCCAGCAGCTTTGGGACTGGGGGAAACACCATATATTTT; d_gene: .; abundance: .; j_gene: TRBJ1-3; v_gene: TRBV11-2
CDR3aa: CASSLYVGRVYNEQFF; CDR3nt: TGTGCCAGCAGTTTATACGTCGGGAGAGTCTACAATGAGCAGTTCTTC; d_gene: .; abundance: .; j_gene: TRBJ2-1; v_gene: TRBV28
CDR3aa: CASRARTGENEQFF; CDR3nt: TGCGCCAGCAGAGCCAGGACAGGGGAGAATGAGCAGTTCTTC; d_gene: TRBD1; abundance: .; j_gene: TRBJ2-1; v_gene: TRBV5-1
CDR3aa: CASSLSNQGSTDTQYF; CDR3nt: TGTGCCAGCAGTTTAAGCAACCAGGGGAGCACAGATACGCAGTATTTT; d_gene: .; abundance: .; j_gene: TRBJ2-3; v_gene: TRBV27
CDR3aa: CASGLRTSGDTQYF; CDR3nt: TGTGCTAGTGGTTTACGGACATCCGGCGATACGCAGTATTTT; d_gene: .; abundance: .; j_gene: TRBJ2-3; v_gene: TRBV12-5
CDR3aa: CASSRAGRSSYEQYF; CDR3nt: TGCGCCAGCAGCCGGGCGGGACGGAGCTCCTACGAGCAGTACTTC; d_gene: .; abundance: .; j_gene: TRBJ2-7; v_gene: TRBV4-1
CDR3aa: CASSQLKREHYEQYF; CDR3nt: TGCGCCAGCAGCCAATTGAAGCGGGAGCACTACGAGCAGTACTTC; d_gene: TRBD2; abundance: .; j_gene: TRBJ2-7; v_gene: TRBV4-1
CDR3aa: CASSIGGTGAAGANVLTF; CDR3nt: TGTGCCAGTAGTATAGGCGGGACAGGGGCGGCTGGGGCCAACGTCCTGACTTTC; d_gene: TRBD1; abundance: .; j_gene: TRBJ2-6; v_gene: TRBV19
CDR3aa: CASSEYLAEQFF; CDR3nt: TGTGCCAGCAGTGAATACCTAGCCGAGCAGTTCTTC; d_gene: .; abundance: many; j_gene: TRBJ2-1; v_gene: TRBV6-1
CDR3aa: CASSINKETGGPVSSYNEQFF; CDR3nt: TGTGCCAGTAGTATCAATAAGGAGACAGGGGGCCCAGTAAGCTCCTACAATGAGCAGTTCTTC; d_gene: TRBD1; abundance: .; j_gene: TRBJ2-1; v_gene: TRBV19
CDR3aa: CSVRGQVFQGSYEQYF; CDR3nt: TGCAGCGTTCGGGGACAGGTTTTCCAAGGCTCCTACGAGCAGTACTTC; d_gene: TRBD1; abundance: .; j_gene: TRBJ2-7; v_gene: TRBV29-1
CDR3aa: CASGLGLAVYNEQFF; CDR3nt: TGTGCCAGTGGACTGGGACTAGCGGTCTACAATGAGCAGTTCTTC; d_gene: TRBD2; abundance: .; j_gene: TRBJ2-1; v_gene: TRBV19
CDR3aa: CASSLDFPDTQYF; CDR3nt: TGTGCCAGCAGTCTGGACTTTCCTGATACGCAGTATTTT; d_gene: .; abundance: .; j_gene: TRBJ2-3; v_gene: TRBV25-1
CDR3aa: CASSRGPPNYGYTF; CDR3nt: TGTGCCAGCAGCCGAGGGCCACCCAACTATGGCTACACCTTC; d_gene: .; abundance: .; j_gene: TRBJ1-2; v_gene: TRBV6-5
CDR3aa: CSVEWANEKLFF; CDR3nt: TGCAGCGTTGAATGGGCAAATGAAAAACTGTTTTTT; d_gene: .; abundance: .; j_gene: TRBJ1-4; v_gene: TRBV29-1
CDR3aa: CASSPYPGLAGVETQYF; CDR3nt: TGTGCCAGTAGCCCTTACCCGGGACTAGCGGGAGTGGAGACCCAGTACTTC; d_gene: TRBD2; abundance: .; j_gene: TRBJ2-5; v_gene: TRBV19
CDR3aa: CASRHAGTGVGNTIYF; CDR3nt: TGCGCCAGCCGACACGCCGGGACAGGGGTTGGAAACACCATATATTTT; d_gene: TRBD1; abundance: .; j_gene: TRBJ1-3; v_gene: TRBV5-1
CDR3aa: CASSSGGDTQYF; CDR3nt: TGTGCCAGCAGCTCGGGGGGAGATACGCAGTATTTT; d_gene: TRBD2; abundance: .; j_gene: TRBJ2-3; v_gene: TRBV7-2
CDR3aa: CASSYSGVSSYEQYF; CDR3nt: TGTGCCAGCAGTTACTCCGGGGTCAGCTCCTACGAGCAGTACTTC; d_gene: .; abundance: .; j_gene: TRBJ2-7; v_gene: TRBV6-5